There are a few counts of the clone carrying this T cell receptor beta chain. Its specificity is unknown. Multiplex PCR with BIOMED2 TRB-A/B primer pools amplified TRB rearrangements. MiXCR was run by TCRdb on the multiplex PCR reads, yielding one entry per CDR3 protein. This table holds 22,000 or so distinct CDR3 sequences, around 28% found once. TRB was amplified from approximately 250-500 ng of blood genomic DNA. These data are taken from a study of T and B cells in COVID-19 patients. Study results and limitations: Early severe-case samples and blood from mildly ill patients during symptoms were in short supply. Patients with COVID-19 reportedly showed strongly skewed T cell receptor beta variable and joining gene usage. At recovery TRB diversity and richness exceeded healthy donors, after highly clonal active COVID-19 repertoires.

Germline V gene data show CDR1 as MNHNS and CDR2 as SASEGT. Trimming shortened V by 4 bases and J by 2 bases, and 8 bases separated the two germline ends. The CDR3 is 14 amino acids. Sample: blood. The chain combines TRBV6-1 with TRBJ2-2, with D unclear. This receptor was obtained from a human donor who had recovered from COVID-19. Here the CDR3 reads CASSADPNTGELFF. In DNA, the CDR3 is TGTGCCAGCAGTGCGGACCCTAACACCGGGGAGCTGTTTTTT.